This TCR beta chain appears in the sequencing data of a study of OX40 agonist ivuxolimab in advanced cancers. The wider study: One patient with hepatocellular carcinoma and two with cutaneous melanoma, three in all, had partial responses. Whole-study results and caveats: Compared with CD4+, CD8+ T cells on average had more expanded clones.

The CDR3 is 15 amino acids. Germline V gene lookup returns CDR1 SGHTS and CDR2 YDEGEE. V was cut by 1 base and J by 2 bases, with 12 bases left in between. TCRdb's table, derived via immunoSEQ multiplex PCR, lists solely in-frame clones and lacks some. In the table there are roughly 70,000 clones, roughly 80% of which are singletons. Details on this clone: What it binds is unknown.

This material consisted of CD4+ or CD8+ T cells sorted from blood, taken in a trial of the OX40 agonist ivuxolimab. V is TRBV5-8 and J is TRBJ1-2, with a weak D call TRBD1 (5 bases). The TCR was taken from an adult with an advanced solid tumor such as melanoma, head and neck, liver or kidney cancer. CDR3 coding DNA: TGTGCCAGCAGCTTGCCGTTTGGGACCAACTATGGCTACACCTTC. As protein: CASSLPFGTNYGYTF.